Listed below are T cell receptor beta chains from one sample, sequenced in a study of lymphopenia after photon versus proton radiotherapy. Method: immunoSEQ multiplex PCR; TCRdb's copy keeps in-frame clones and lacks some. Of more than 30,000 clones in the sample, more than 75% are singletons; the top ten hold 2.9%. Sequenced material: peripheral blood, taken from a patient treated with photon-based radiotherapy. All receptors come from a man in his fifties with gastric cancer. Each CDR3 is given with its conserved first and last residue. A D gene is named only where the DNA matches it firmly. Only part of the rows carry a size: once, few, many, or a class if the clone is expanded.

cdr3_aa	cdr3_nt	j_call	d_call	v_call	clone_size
CASRGLDGYTF	TGTGCCAGCAGGGGGTTGGATGGCTACACCTTC	TRBJ1-2	-	TRBV6-1	-
CASSTGTGRETQYF	TGTGCCAGCTCAACTGGTACAGGGAGGGAGACCCAGTACTTC	TRBJ2-5	-	TRBV18	-
CASSSRARAGTEAFF	TGTGCCAGCAGTTCCCGGGCCCGGGCGGGCACTGAAGCTTTCTTT	TRBJ1-1	-	TRBV6-1	-
CASSRGKGPTYEQYF	TGTGCCAGCAGTCGAGGCAAGGGGCCGACCTACGAGCAGTACTTC	TRBJ2-7	-	TRBV7-9	once
CASSVEYRNYGYTF	TGTGCCAGCAGCGTAGAGTACAGAAACTATGGCTACACCTTC	TRBJ1-2	-	TRBV9	-
CASSQDRSGYNEQFF	TGTGCCAGCAGCCAAGATCGATCGGGGTACAATGAGCAGTTCTTC	TRBJ2-1	-	TRBV4-2	-
CSVEEQGADGYTF	TGCAGCGTTGAGGAACAGGGGGCGGATGGCTACACCTTC	TRBJ1-2	TRBD1	TRBV29-1	-
CASSLGGGPGNTIYF	TGTGCCAGCAGCTTGGGTGGGGGGCCTGGAAACACCATATATTTT	TRBJ1-3	-	TRBV5-4	-
CASSQGATYTEAFF	TGTGCCAGTTCCCAGGGGGCAACTTACACTGAAGCTTTCTTT	TRBJ1-1	TRBD1	TRBV4-2	-
CASSFRGTYNEQFF	TGTGCCAGCAGTTTCCGGGGGACCTACAATGAGCAGTTCTTC	TRBJ2-1	-	TRBV27	-
CASSEGNFDGYTF	TGTGCCAGCAGTGAAGGGAATTTTGATGGCTACACCTTC	TRBJ1-2	-	TRBV6-1	-
CASSLFGAKRAHSYEQYF	TGTGCCAGCAGTTTATTTGGGGCTAAGAGGGCCCACTCCTACGAGCAGTACTTC	TRBJ2-7	-	TRBV28	-
CASTHQGAHEQYF	TGTGCCAGCACCCACCAGGGGGCCCACGAGCAGTACTTC	TRBJ2-7	TRBD1	TRBV28	-
CASSQGNWELQYF	TGCGCCAGCAGCCAAGGAAATTGGGAGTTGCAGTATTTT	TRBJ2-3	-	TRBV4-1	-
CAWSVTGYNEQFF	TGTGCCTGGAGTGTGACTGGATACAATGAGCAGTTCTTC	TRBJ2-1	-	TRBV30	-
CASSRGEDSPLHF	TGTGCCAGCAGCAGGGGTGAGGATTCACCCCTCCACTTT	TRBJ1-6	-	TRBV6-5	-
CASSLEGGGRVTSYEQYF	TGTGCCAGCAGCTTGGAGGGGGGAGGGAGGGTTACCTCCTACGAGCAGTACTTC	TRBJ2-7	-	TRBV5-6	once
CASRGTGIGELFF	TGTGCCAGCAGGGGGACAGGGATCGGGGAGCTGTTTTTT	TRBJ2-2	TRBD1	TRBV6-1	few
CASRPTGGTGYTEAFF	TGTGCCAGCAGACCAACAGGGGGCACCGGGTACACTGAAGCTTTCTTT	TRBJ1-1	TRBD1	TRBV7-3	-
CASSGSDRGTDEQFF	TGTGCCAGCAGTGGGTCGGACAGGGGAACCGATGAGCAGTTCTTC	TRBJ2-1	TRBD1	TRBV2	-
CATSRERAGRQPQHF	TGTGCCACCAGCAGAGAACGGGCAGGGCGTCAGCCCCAGCATTTT	TRBJ1-5	-	TRBV15	-
CASSPQARAINTEAFF	TGTGCCAGCTCACCACAAGCACGGGCGATTAACACTGAAGCTTTCTTT	TRBJ1-1	-	TRBV18	-
CASSVDPGASGANVLTF	TGTGCCAGCAGCGTAGACCCCGGGGCCTCTGGGGCCAACGTCCTGACTTTC	TRBJ2-6	-	TRBV9	-
CASSLGQGSYEQYF	TGTGCCAGCAGCTTGGGGCAGGGGTCCTACGAGCAGTACTTC	TRBJ2-7	-	TRBV5-5	-
CASSPTTSYEQYF	TGTGCCAGCTCACCTACAACCTCCTACGAGCAGTACTTC	TRBJ2-7	-	TRBV18	-
CASSLEAGGNTEAFF	TGCGCCAGCAGCTTGGAGGCAGGGGGCAACACTGAAGCTTTCTTT	TRBJ1-1	TRBD1	TRBV5-1	-
CASSPQAAISYEQYF	TGTGCCAGCAGTCCCCAGGCCGCCATCTCCTACGAGCAGTACTTC	TRBJ2-7	-	TRBV6-5	-
CASSPDQGTYEQYF	TGTGCCAGCTCACCAGACCAGGGAACGTACGAGCAGTACTTC	TRBJ2-7	-	TRBV18	once
CASSKGTGAYEQYF	TGTGCCAGCAGCAAAGGGACAGGGGCCTACGAGCAGTACTTC	TRBJ2-7	TRBD1	TRBV14	-
CASSQVLAGPYEQYF	TGCGCCAGCAGCCAAGTCCTAGCGGGCCCCTACGAGCAGTACTTC	TRBJ2-7	TRBD2	TRBV4-1	-
CASRFRDSRYGYTF	TGTGCCAGCCGCTTCCGGGACTCCCGCTATGGCTACACCTTC	TRBJ1-2	-	TRBV28	-
CSVNKDRLSTDTQYF	TGCAGCGTTAATAAGGACAGACTAAGCACAGATACGCAGTATTTT	TRBJ2-3	-	TRBV29-1	-
CASSKVGPGQEDGSQYF	TGTGCCAGCAGCAAGGTGGGACCGGGACAGGAGGACGGTTCGCAGTATTTT	TRBJ2-3	-	TRBV21-1	-
CASSPGTGKYEQYF	TGTGCCAGCAGTCCCGGGACAGGGAAATACGAGCAGTACTTC	TRBJ2-7	TRBD1	TRBV6-6	-
CASPGEGGYGYTF	TGTGCCTCCCCGGGGGAGGGCGGCTATGGCTACACCTTC	TRBJ1-2	-	TRBV30	-
CASSIIPRTDTQYF	TGTGCCAGTAGTATAATCCCGCGCACAGATACGCAGTATTTT	TRBJ2-3	-	TRBV19	-
CASSQGWQETQYF	TGTGCCAGCAGCCAAGGGTGGCAGGAGACCCAGTACTTC	TRBJ2-5	-	TRBV13	-
CASRLGDYGYTF	TGTGCCAGCAGGCTTGGGGACTATGGCTACACCTTC	TRBJ1-2	-	TRBV27	-
CASTAIGTNYEQYF	TGTGCCAGCACCGCCATCGGGACAAATTACGAGCAGTACTTC	TRBJ2-7	-	TRBV28	-
CASSPSGESSYEQYF	TGCGCCAGCAGCCCAAGCGGGGAGAGCTCCTACGAGCAGTACTTC	TRBJ2-7	TRBD2	TRBV5-1	-
CASSGTSGRGIQYF	TGTGCCAGTAGCGGGACTAGCGGGAGAGGCATTCAGTACTTC	TRBJ2-4	TRBD2	TRBV19	-
CASSLEGPPGDTIYF	TGCGCCAGCAGCTTGGAAGGGCCGCCCGGGGACACCATATATTTT	TRBJ1-3	-	TRBV5-1	-
CASSLVGRNTEAFF	TGTGCCAGCTCACTTGTCGGGCGGAACACTGAAGCTTTCTTT	TRBJ1-1	-	TRBV18	few
CATSRAGGVSYEQYF	TGTGCCACCAGCAGAGCAGGGGGTGTCTCCTACGAGCAGTACTTC	TRBJ2-7	TRBD1	TRBV15	-
CASSLTGERDKNIQYF	TGTGCCAGCAGCTTAACGGGAGAAAGGGACAAAAACATTCAGTACTTC	TRBJ2-4	-	TRBV7-2	-
CASSSQGGYNEQFF	TGTGCCAGCAGTTCACAGGGCGGGTACAATGAGCAGTTCTTC	TRBJ2-1	-	TRBV6-5	-
CASSLRSGGIQYF	TGTGCCAGCAGTTTACGGTCAGGGGGGATTCAGTACTTC	TRBJ2-4	-	TRBV28	-
CASSTEPGPDTEAFF	TGCGCCAGCAGCACAGAGCCGGGCCCCGACACTGAAGCTTTCTTT	TRBJ1-1	-	TRBV5-1	-
CASTPGGGQGDSGYTF	TGTGCCAGCACCCCGGGGGGCGGACAGGGCGATAGTGGCTACACCTTC	TRBJ1-2	TRBD1	TRBV28	once